Presented here are 19 T cell receptor beta chains from one specimen sequenced in a study of blood T cells in healthy people across ages. Sample-barcoded 5' priming and a J-beta primer mix drove a second PCR of roughly 7 to 11 cycles. TCRdb re-called the 5' RACE reads through MiXCR, storing one row per CDR3 protein. In the table there are around 1,900,000 distinct CDR3 sequences, 39% of which are singletons. The sample was blood. The origin of the receptors is a human donor in good health.

This clonotype was observed a handful of times. The genes are TRBV7-2 and TRBJ2-3; D might be TRBD2 (5 bases). The germline V gene encodes CDR1 SGHTA and CDR2 FQGNSA. The CDR3 sequence is 12 residues long. Trimming left V 3 bases short and J 8 bases short, with 9 bases between. In DNA form, the CDR3 reads TGTGCCAGCAGCTTGGCTAGCAGTACGCAGTATTTT. This gives the protein CASSLASSTQYF.

V usage is TRBV7-9 and J usage is TRBJ2-7; possibly TRBD2 for D (6 bases). This CDR3 is 14 amino acids long. V lost 0 bases, J lost 6 bases, and 12 bases lay in between. CDR1 and CDR2 (germline): SEHNR, FQNEAQ (reference sequence). The CDR3 DNA reads as TGTGCCAGCAGCTTAGCTACGGGGGTTTTCGAGCAGTACTTC. Its translation: CASSLATGVFEQYF.

V and J are TRBV4-1 and TRBJ1-5; D gene ambiguous. V lost 1 base and J lost 3, with 16 bases in between. Looked up from germline, CDR1 is MGHRA and CDR2 is YSYEKL. The CDR3 extends over 17 amino acids. The CDR3 loop is CASSQGLMARVNQPQHF. The CDR3 DNA sequence: TGCGCCAGCAGCCAAGGCTTGATGGCGCGGGTCAATCAGCCCCAGCATTTT.

This rearrangement joins TRBV2 to TRBJ1-5, with 7 bases identical to TRBD1. The CDR3 has 15 residues. Germline lookup yields CDR1 SNHLY and CDR2 FYNNEI. V was clipped by 8 bases and J by 5 bases; unmatched bases: 12. CDR3 residues: CASGKTGVFDQPQHF. The CDR3 coding sequence is TGTGCCAGCGGAAAAACAGGGGTTTTCGATCAGCCCCAGCATTTT.

The gene calls are TRBV3-1 and TRBJ2-5; 7 bases agree with TRBD2. The CDR3 consists of 14 residues. Germline CDR1 reads LGHDT; CDR2 reads YNNKEL (reference sequence). The V and J ends lost 2 bases and 6 bases, in that order; junction bases with no gene match: 6. DNA for the CDR3: TGTGCCAGCAGCCAACGAAGCGGGGCAAAGACCCAGTACTTC. This encodes CASSQRSGAKTQYF.

In this sample, this clonotype turned up a few times. This chain links TRBV2 with TRBJ1-2; D unclear. With 6 bases removed from V and 9 bases from J, the gap between germline ends came to 23 bases. CDR3 length: 15 amino acids. Germline CDR1 reads SNHLY; CDR2 reads FYNNEI. DNA of the CDR3: TGTGCCAGCAGCGAGGGCAGACCTACGCTCAGTCGCTACACCTTC. Protein product: CASSEGRPTLSRYTF.

The genes are TRBV7-2 and TRBJ1-2, with 7 positions matching TRBD1. The germline CDR1 and CDR2 sequences are SGHTA and FQGNSA. The CDR3 has 17 amino acids. The J segment lost 4 bases and the V segment lost 2 bases, leaving 13 bases of the junction unmatched. DNA of the CDR3: TGTGCCAGCAGCTTACTTCCGCCCCCACAGGGGAGCTATGGCTACACCTTC. Its translation is CASSLLPPPQGSYGYTF.

As regards this clonotype: A read error may produce the germline difference seen at one junction end. The chain uses TRBV15 and TRBJ2-7; D is uncertain. The CDR3 length is 14 residues. Germline loops: CDR1 LNHNV, CDR2 YYDKDF (reference sequence). The CDR3 loop is CATSRAGSSCEQYF. The DNA for the CDR3 is TGTGCCACCAGCAGAGCAGGCAGTTCCTGCGAGCAGTACTTC.

This clonotype was observed a handful of times. The rearrangement joins TRBV4-2 to TRBJ2-7, with 7 bases matching TRBD2. The CDR3 totals 17 residues. The V and J ends lost 1 base and 6 bases, in that order; junction bases with no gene match: 15. Germline CDR1 and CDR2: LGHNA and YNFKEQ. CDR3 nucleotide sequence: TGTGCCAGCAGCCAAGGCCGGGGGGTCTCCAGAACAGGCGAGCAGTACTTC. Protein sequence: CASSQGRGVSRTGEQYF.

Only a few counts were recorded for this clonotype. CDR3 DNA sequence: TGCAGTGCGAACCCGGGACAGGGGTACCAAGAGACCCAGTACTTC. Translation gives CSANPGQGYQETQYF. This chain joins TRBV20-1 and TRBJ2-5; 10 bases agree with TRBD1. J lost 0 bases, V lost 6 bases, and 7 bases had no gene match. Germline V CDR1 and CDR2: DFQATT, SNEGSKA (reference sequence). The CDR3 loop spans 15 amino acids.

The genes are TRBV13 and TRBJ1-2; maybe TRBD1 (5 bases). With 2 bases removed from V and 2 bases from J, the gap between germline ends came to 12 bases. This CDR3 is 15 amino acids long. Germline assignment: CDR1 PRHDT and CDR2 FYEKMQ (reference sequence). The CDR3 sequence: CASSLIGGGNYGYTF. CDR3 in DNA: TGTGCCAGCAGCTTAATCGGGGGGGGGAACTATGGCTACACCTTC.

This clonotype was seen a handful of times. The chain joins TRBV4-3 to TRBJ2-1; D is unclear. The germline CDR1 and CDR2 sequences are LGHNA and YSLEER. Trimming shortened V by 0 bases and J by 8 bases, and 8 bases separated the two germline ends. The CDR3 length is 13 residues. The CDR3 loop reads CASSQEETYEQFF. The CDR3 DNA follows: TGCGCCAGCAGCCAAGAAGAGACTTATGAGCAGTTCTTC.

V and J are TRBV20-1 and TRBJ1-4; weak D call: TRBD1 (5 bases). CDR1 and CDR2 from the germline V gene are DFQATT and SNEGSKA (reference sequence). The CDR3 sequence is 15 residues long. The ends were cut back, 3 bases at V and 6 bases at J, with 17 bases in the middle. The chain's CDR3 is CSASDSRVGYEKLFF. Here the CDR3 DNA reads TGCAGTGCTAGTGACAGTCGGGTTGGCTATGAAAAACTGTTTTTT.

The V call is TRBV20-1, the J call TRBJ1-5, with 7 bases that match TRBD1. This CDR3 is built from 14 residues. Trimming took 4 bases from V and 4 from J; bases not matched to a gene: 7. Germline V gene sequence: CDR1 DFQATT, CDR2 SNEGSKA (reference sequence). CDR3 DNA sequence: TGCAGTGCTACACGACAGGGTGGGAATCAGCCCCAGCATTTT. Translation: CSATRQGGNQPQHF.

The chain links TRBV27 to TRBJ1-5; D remains ambiguous. The germline V gene has CDR1 MNHEY and CDR2 SMNVEV (reference sequence). The V end was cut by 5 bases, the J end by 5 bases, with 13 bases between. This CDR3 comprises 14 residues. CDR3 sequence: CASSPEGYDQPQHF. The CDR3 coding sequence is TGTGCCAGCAGTCCCGAGGGATACGATCAGCCCCAGCATTTT.

The chain joins TRBV29-1 to TRBJ2-1; 8 bases are shared with TRBD2. There are 15 residues in the CDR3. Germline loops: CDR1 SQVTM, CDR2 ANQGSEA. V dropped 3 bases and J dropped 5; count of bases not matched to a gene: 9. CDR3 residues: CSVDWGTSGHNEQFF. CDR3 DNA: TGCAGCGTTGACTGGGGAACTAGCGGACACAATGAGCAGTTCTTC.

This clonotype was observed a few times. The chain combines TRBV20-1 with TRBJ2-3; D not certain. From germline, CDR1 is DFQATT and CDR2 SNEGSKA (reference sequence). V was pared by 8 bases and J by 4 bases, with 13 bases between. This CDR3 has 12 residues. CDR3 protein: CSLRKVADTQYF. The CDR3 DNA sequence: TGCAGTCTCAGGAAGGTGGCAGATACGCAGTATTTT.

This chain uses TRBV6-5 with TRBJ1-4; possibly TRBD1 for D (5 bases). This CDR3 has 14 residues. Deletions cut 6 bases from V and 6 bases from J, with 14 bases between. Germline assignment: CDR1 MNHEY and CDR2 SVGAGI. The CDR3, as DNA: TGTGCCAGCAGCAGGGACGTCCGGGATGAAAAACTGTTTTTT. Translating gives CASSRDVRDEKLFF.

The V call is TRBV20-1, the J call TRBJ2-7; 7 bases are shared with TRBD1. With V trimmed by 5 bases and J by 3 bases, 7 bases remained unmatched. CDR1 and CDR2 from the germline V gene are DFQATT and SNEGSKA (reference sequence). This CDR3 has 13 amino acids. The CDR3 region is CSAGGDRDYEQYF. CDR3 DNA: TGCAGTGCTGGAGGCGACAGGGACTACGAGCAGTACTTC.